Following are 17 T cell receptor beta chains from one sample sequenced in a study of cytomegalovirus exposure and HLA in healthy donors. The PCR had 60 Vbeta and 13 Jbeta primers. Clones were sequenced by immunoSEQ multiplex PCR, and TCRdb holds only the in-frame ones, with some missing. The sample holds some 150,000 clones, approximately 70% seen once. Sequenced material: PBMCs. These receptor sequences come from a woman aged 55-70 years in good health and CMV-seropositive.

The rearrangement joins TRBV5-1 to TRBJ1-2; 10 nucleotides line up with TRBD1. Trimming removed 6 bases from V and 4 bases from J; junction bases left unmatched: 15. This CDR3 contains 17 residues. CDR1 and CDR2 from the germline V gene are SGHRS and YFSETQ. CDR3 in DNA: TGCGCCAGCACTCCCGGGACAGGGGCAAATAGTGTCTATGGCTACACCTTC. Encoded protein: CASTPGTGANSVYGYTF.

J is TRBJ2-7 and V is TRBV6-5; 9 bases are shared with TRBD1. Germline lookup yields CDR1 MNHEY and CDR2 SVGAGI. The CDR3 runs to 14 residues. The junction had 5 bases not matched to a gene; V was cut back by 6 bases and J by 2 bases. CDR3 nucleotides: TGTGCCAGCAGCTCCAGGGACAGGGCCTACGAGCAGTACTTC. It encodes CASSSRDRAYEQYF.

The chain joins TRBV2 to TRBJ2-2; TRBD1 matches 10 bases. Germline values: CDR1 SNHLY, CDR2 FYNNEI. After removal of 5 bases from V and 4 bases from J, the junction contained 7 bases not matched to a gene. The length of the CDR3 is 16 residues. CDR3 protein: CASSPTGQGITGELFF. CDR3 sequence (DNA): TGTGCCAGCAGTCCCACGGGACAGGGGATCACCGGGGAGCTGTTTTTT.

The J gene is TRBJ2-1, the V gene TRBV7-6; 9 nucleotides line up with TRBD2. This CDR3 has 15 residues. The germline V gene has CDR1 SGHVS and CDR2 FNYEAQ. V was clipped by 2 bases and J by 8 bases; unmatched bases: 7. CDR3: CASSLFPSGIDEQFF. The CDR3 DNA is TGTGCCAGCAGCTTATTCCCTAGCGGGATCGATGAGCAGTTCTTC.

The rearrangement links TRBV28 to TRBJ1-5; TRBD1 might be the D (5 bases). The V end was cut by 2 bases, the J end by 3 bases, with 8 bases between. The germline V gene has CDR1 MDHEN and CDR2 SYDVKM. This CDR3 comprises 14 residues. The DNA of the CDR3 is TGTGCCAGCAGTTTACGACAGTTCAATCAGCCCCAGCATTTT. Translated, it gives CASSLRQFNQPQHF.

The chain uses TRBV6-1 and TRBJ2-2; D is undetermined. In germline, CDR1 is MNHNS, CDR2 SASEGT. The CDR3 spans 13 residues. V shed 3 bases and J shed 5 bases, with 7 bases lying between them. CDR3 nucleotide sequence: TGTGCCAGCAGTGAGCAGGATACCGGGGAGCTGTTTTTT. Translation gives CASSEQDTGELFF.

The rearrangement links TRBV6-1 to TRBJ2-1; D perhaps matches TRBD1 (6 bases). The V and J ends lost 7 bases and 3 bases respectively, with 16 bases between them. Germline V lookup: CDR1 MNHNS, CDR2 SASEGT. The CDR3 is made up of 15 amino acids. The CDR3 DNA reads TGTGCCAGCAAAGGGGAAACAGGGTTCTACAATGAGCAGTTCTTC. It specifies CASKGETGFYNEQFF.

CDR3 residues: CASSPKNRATNEKLFF. Here the CDR3 DNA reads TGTGCCAGCAGCCCCAAAAACAGGGCAACTAATGAAAAACTGTTTTTT. This chain joins TRBV27 and TRBJ1-4, with D perhaps matching TRBD1 (6 bases). The CDR3 consists of 16 residues. Trimming left V 6 bases short and J 0 bases short, with 14 bases between. Germline CDR1 and CDR2: MNHEY and SMNVEV (reference sequence). The full variable domain, in which reference TRBV27 and TRBJ1-4 provide the parts outside the CDR3, is EAQVTQNPRYLITVTGKKLTVTCSQNMNHEYMSWYRQDPGLGLRQIYYSMNVEVTDKGDVPEGYKVSRKEKRNFPLILESPSPNQTSLYFCASSPKNRATNEKLFFGSGTQLSVL.

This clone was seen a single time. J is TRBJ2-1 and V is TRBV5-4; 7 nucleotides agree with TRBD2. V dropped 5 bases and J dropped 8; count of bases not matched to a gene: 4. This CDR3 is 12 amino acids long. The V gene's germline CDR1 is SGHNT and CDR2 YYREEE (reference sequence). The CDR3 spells CASRSAGDEQFF. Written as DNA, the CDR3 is TGTGCCAGCAGGTCCGCGGGGGATGAGCAGTTCTTC.

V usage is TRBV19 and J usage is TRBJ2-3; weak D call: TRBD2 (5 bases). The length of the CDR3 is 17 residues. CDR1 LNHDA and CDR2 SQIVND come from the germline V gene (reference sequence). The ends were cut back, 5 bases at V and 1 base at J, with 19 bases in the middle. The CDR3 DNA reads TGTGCCAGTAGTCCAAGAGGACTCCCAGGAGGCACAGATACGCAGTATTTT. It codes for CASSPRGLPGGTDTQYF.

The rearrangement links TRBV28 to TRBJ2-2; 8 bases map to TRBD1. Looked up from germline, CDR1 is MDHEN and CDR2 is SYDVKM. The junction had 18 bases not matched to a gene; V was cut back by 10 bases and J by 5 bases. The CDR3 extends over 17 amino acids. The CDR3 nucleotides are TGTGCCACACAGGGGGGTCCTTTGGCGCGAGGAACCGGGGAGCTGTTTTTT. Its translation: CATQGGPLARGTGELFF.

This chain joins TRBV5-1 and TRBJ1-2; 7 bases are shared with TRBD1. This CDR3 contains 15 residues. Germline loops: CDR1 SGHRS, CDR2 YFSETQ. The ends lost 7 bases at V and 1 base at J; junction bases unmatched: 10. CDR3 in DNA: TGCGCCAGCGGGACAGCCCCCACCTATAACTATGGCTACACCTTC. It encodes CASGTAPTYNYGYTF.

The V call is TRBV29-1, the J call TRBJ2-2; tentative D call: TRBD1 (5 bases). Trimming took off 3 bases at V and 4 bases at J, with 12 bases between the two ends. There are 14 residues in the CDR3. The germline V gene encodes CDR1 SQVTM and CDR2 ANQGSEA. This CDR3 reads CSVEMGLGTGELFF. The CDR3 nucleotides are TGCAGCGTTGAGATGGGGCTCGGCACCGGGGAGCTGTTTTTT.

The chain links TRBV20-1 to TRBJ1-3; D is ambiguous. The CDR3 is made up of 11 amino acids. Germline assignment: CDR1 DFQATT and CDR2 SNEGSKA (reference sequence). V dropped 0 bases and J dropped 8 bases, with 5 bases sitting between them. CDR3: CSARELYTIYF. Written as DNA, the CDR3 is TGCAGTGCTAGAGAACTATACACCATATATTTT.

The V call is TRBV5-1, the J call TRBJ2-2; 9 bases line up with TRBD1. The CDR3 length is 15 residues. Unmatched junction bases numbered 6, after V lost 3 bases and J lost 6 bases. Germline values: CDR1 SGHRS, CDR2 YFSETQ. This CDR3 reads CASSSGTGLAGELFF. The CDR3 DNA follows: TGCGCCAGCAGCTCCGGGACAGGGCTGGCCGGGGAGCTGTTTTTT.

The CDR3 loop reads CASSPGRVGTEAFF. As DNA, the CDR3 is TGCGCCAGCTCCCCAGGGAGGGTGGGCACTGAAGCTTTCTTT. The chain is built from TRBV5-1 and TRBJ1-1; weak D call: TRBD1 (5 bases). V gave up 7 bases and J gave up 4 bases, with 17 bases separating them. This CDR3 region has 14 residues. In germline, CDR1 is SGHRS, CDR2 YFSETQ. The full variable domain, in which reference TRBV5-1 and TRBJ1-1 provide the parts outside the CDR3, is KAGVTQTPRYLIKTRGQQVTLSCSPISGHRSVSWYQQTPGQGLQFLFEYFSETQRNKGNFPGRFSGRQFSNSRSEMNVSTLELGDSALYLCASSPGRVGTEAFFGQGTRLTVV.

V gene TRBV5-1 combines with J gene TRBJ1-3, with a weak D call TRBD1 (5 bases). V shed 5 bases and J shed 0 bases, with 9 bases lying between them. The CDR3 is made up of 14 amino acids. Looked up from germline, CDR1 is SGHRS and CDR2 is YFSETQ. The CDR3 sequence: CASRQDPSGNTIYF. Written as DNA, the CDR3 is TGCGCCAGCAGACAGGACCCCTCTGGAAACACCATATATTTT.